This T cell receptor beta chain was sequenced for a study of response to subunit inactivated influenza vaccine. Points from the study as a whole: Seasonal influenza vaccination, on each occasion, was suggested by the authors to recruit few new T cells.

This clonotype was seen only a few times. Its antigen remains unknown. From the RT-PCR reads, TCRdb called clonotypes with MiXCR, one entry per CDR3 protein. The sample holds approximately 200,000 distinct CDR3 sequences, approximately 15% seen once. The origin of this receptor is a man aged 50-60 years who received an inactivated influenza vaccine. The source was CD8+ T cells sorted from PBMCs, collected about 5 days after vaccination.

The CDR3 sequence: CASSQATSVHEQFF. The CDR3 coding sequence is TGCGCCAGCAGCCAAGCTACTAGCGTCCATGAGCAGTTCTTC. The V call is TRBV4-1, the J call TRBJ2-1, with 7 bases matching TRBD2. Germline V gene data show CDR1 as MGHRA and CDR2 as YSYEKL. Trimming took 1 base from V and 8 from J; bases not matched to a gene: 5. CDR3 size: 14 residues.